This T cell receptor (beta chain) was retrieved from a study of blood T cell repertoires in COVID-19. For the study at large: COVID-19 samples, acute and convalescent, were from the United States, Italy and Spain. T cells, B-cell-depleted T cells, or PBMCs supplied cDNA or gDNA.

Donors were grouped by their self-reported clinical history. Looked up from germline, CDR1 is SNHLY and CDR2 is FYNNEI. CDR3 length equals 20 residues. Trimming stripped 5 bases from V and 3 bases from J, with 26 bases between. Produced via immunoSEQ multiplex PCR; TCRdb's table is partial and in-frame only. The sample consists of a few hundred thousand clones, under 85% of them appearing once. The sequenced sample was PBMCs or T cells enriched from blood (not recorded which). The source of this sequence is a woman in her forties or fifties who had recovered from COVID-19. The rearrangement links TRBV2 to TRBJ1-6; possibly TRBD1 for D (5 bases). CDR3 loop: CASSYPTRAQNPGYNSPLHF. The CDR3 nucleotides read TGTGCCAGCAGTTACCCTACCAGGGCCCAGAATCCCGGCTATAATTCACCCCTCCACTTT.